This entry concerns a single TCR beta chain. One junction end does not reproduce the germline sequence, and a read error may be involved. The sample originates from a study of blood T cells in healthy people across ages. Total RNA extracted from each sample amounted to at least 6 micrograms. Combining a sample-barcoded 5' primer with a J-beta primer mix, a second PCR ran for roughly 6 to 11 cycles. TCRdb used MiXCR to reprocess the 5' RACE reads, holding one entry per CDR3 protein. The data hold about 1.4 million distinct CDR3 sequences, with approximately 59% observed a single time. In germline, CDR1 is SNHLY, CDR2 FYNNEI. CDR3 length: 13 residues.

The rearrangement joins TRBV2 to TRBJ2-3, with D uncertain. The TCR was taken from a man aged 18 to 30 in good health. Sequencing input: blood. CDR3: CATDGPSTDTQYF. The CDR3 DNA reads as TGCGCCACGGACGGTCCTAGCACAGATACGCAGTATTTT.